What follows are 24 T cell receptor beta chains derived from one specimen sequenced in a study of OX40 agonist ivuxolimab in advanced cancers. The data were produced by immunoSEQ multiplex PCR, yet TCRdb's version contains in-frame clones alone and is incomplete. This sample carries approximately 41,000 clones, 80% to 90% of them seen once, and the ten largest clones take approximately 45%. This specimen consisted of CD4+ or CD8+ T cells sorted from blood, obtained in a trial of the OX40 agonist ivuxolimab. The receptors derive from an adult with an advanced solid tumor such as melanoma, head and neck, liver or kidney cancer.

The V call is TRBV27, the J call TRBJ2-2; TRBD1 matches at 9 bases. The CDR3 is 15 amino acids. The V gene's germline CDR1 is MNHEY and CDR2 SMNVEV (reference sequence). Trimming removed 7 bases from V and 5 bases from J; junction bases left unmatched: 8. The DNA of the CDR3 is TGTGCCAGCACCCCCCTGACAGGGGGAACCGGGGAGCTGTTTTTT. Protein sequence: CASTPLTGGTGELFF.

The chain recombines TRBV13 with TRBJ1-2; maybe TRBD1 (6 bases). The CDR3 loop spans 14 amino acids. The germline V gene has CDR1 PRHDT and CDR2 FYEKMQ (reference sequence). Trimming cost V 3 bases and J 2 bases, with 10 bases left between them. Here the CDR3 DNA reads TGTGCCAGCAGCTTGGGGGCCCCCAACTATGGCTACACCTTC. Protein: CASSLGAPNYGYTF.

This clone was seen just once. The chain employs TRBV25-1 and TRBJ1-2, with 7 bases that match TRBD1. The V gene's germline CDR1 is MGHDK and CDR2 SYGVNS. Trimming cost V 3 bases and J 6 bases; bases outside gene matches: 7. This CDR3 has 14 amino acids. CDR3 sequence: CASSDQGGRDGYTF. CDR3 nucleotides: TGTGCCAGCAGTGACCAGGGGGGAAGGGATGGCTACACCTTC.

V gene TRBV27 combines with J gene TRBJ2-7; 7 bases are a match to TRBD2. Germline loops: CDR1 MNHEY, CDR2 SMNVEV (reference sequence). With V trimmed by 7 bases and J by 7 bases, 16 bases remained unmatched. CDR3 length: 15 amino acids. In DNA form, the CDR3 reads TGTGCCAGCACCCCATCGGGGCTAGCGGACTTTGAGCAGTACTTC. Protein product: CASTPSGLADFEQYF.

The chain links TRBV6-5 to TRBJ1-1; possibly TRBD1 for D (6 bases). Germline V lookup: CDR1 MNHEY, CDR2 SVGAGI. V was cut by 3 bases and J by 1 base, with 15 bases left in between. The CDR3 length is 16 residues. Written as DNA, the CDR3 is TGTGCCAGCAGTTATAAGGGACACAACCCGAACACTGAAGCTTTCTTT. Translating gives CASSYKGHNPNTEAFF.

The chain recombines TRBV4-3 with TRBJ2-1, with 8 positions matching TRBD2. Germline CDR1 is LGHNA and CDR2 is YSLEER. V was pared by 1 base and J by 8 bases, with 10 bases of the junction left unmatched. The CDR3 totals 16 residues. The CDR3 sequence: CASSQVGRAAGHEQFF. For the CDR3, the DNA is TGCGCCAGCAGCCAAGTCGGGAGGGCCGCAGGCCATGAGCAGTTCTTC.

The genes are TRBV10-1 and TRBJ2-7; TRBD2 matches at 11 bases. Germline V gives CDR1 WNHNN, CDR2 SYGVQD (reference sequence). The CDR3 has 17 residues. The J segment lost 3 bases and the V segment lost 7 bases, leaving 14 bases of the junction unmatched. Here the CDR3 DNA reads TGCGCCAGCATCGCTAGCGGGGGGCCGTTTCGAGACTACGAGCAGTACTTC. Amino acid sequence: CASIASGGPFRDYEQYF.

The chain recombines TRBV27 with TRBJ2-3, with a weak D call TRBD2 (7 bases). V lost 2 bases, J lost 6 bases, and 12 bases lay in between. Germline assignment: CDR1 MNHEY and CDR2 SMNVEV (reference sequence). This CDR3 comprises 14 residues. The CDR3 here is CASSLGGGGDTQYF. CDR3 nucleotide sequence: TGTGCCAGCAGTTTAGGGGGAGGGGGGGATACGCAGTATTTT.

The rearrangement joins TRBV6-5 to TRBJ2-3, with TRBD2 as a possible D gene (6 bases). CDR3 length equals 15 residues. Trimming removed 0 bases from V and 0 bases from J, with 7 bases in between. Germline CDR1 MNHEY, CDR2 SVGAGI. The CDR3 reads CASSYSRGSTDTQYF. The CDR3, as DNA: TGTGCCAGCAGTTACTCGCGGGGAAGCACAGATACGCAGTATTTT.

The DNA for the CDR3 is TGTGCCAGCAGCTTAGCGCACGGGACCTCGGACCAGCCCCAGCATTTT. Protein product: CASSLAHGTSDQPQHF. V gene TRBV7-6 combines with J gene TRBJ1-5; possibly TRBD1 for D (5 bases). Germline V lookup: CDR1 SGHVS, CDR2 FNYEAQ. This CDR3 is 16 amino acids long. V was pared by 0 bases and J by 7 bases, with 16 bases between.

The J gene is TRBJ1-5, the V gene TRBV7-6; D unresolved. The V gene lost 5 bases and the J gene lost 3 bases, with 20 bases spanning the gap. The CDR3 is made up of 17 amino acids. The V gene's germline CDR1 is SGHVS and CDR2 FNYEAQ. The CDR3 DNA follows: TGTGCCAGCAGCCCCGCGTGGGGAATGGGCAACAATCAGCCCCAGCATTTT. It yields the protein CASSPAWGMGNNQPQHF.

The V gene is TRBV27, the J gene TRBJ2-7; D not certain. The CDR3 is 13 residues long. V lost 5 bases to trimming and J lost 3 bases, with 11 bases between them. Germline V gene data show CDR1 as MNHEY and CDR2 as SMNVEV (reference sequence). The CDR3: CASSPSSNYEQYF. CDR3 coding DNA: TGTGCCAGCAGTCCCTCAAGCAACTACGAGCAGTACTTC.

This chain joins TRBV5-1 and TRBJ2-7; D may be TRBD1 or TRBD2 (5 bases each). The V end lost 4 bases, the J end lost 0 bases, and 11 bases lay between the germline ends. Germline-derived CDR1 and CDR2 are SGHRS and YFSETQ. This CDR3 contains 14 residues. DNA for the CDR3: TGCGCCAGCAGCGTGGGACGGACCTCCTACGAGCAGTACTTC. The encoded protein is CASSVGRTSYEQYF.

The chain combines TRBV13 with TRBJ1-1; tentative D call: TRBD1 (5 bases). The CDR3 is 16 amino acids. From germline, CDR1 is PRHDT and CDR2 FYEKMQ (reference sequence). The V gene lost 4 bases and the J gene lost 1 base, with 16 bases spanning the gap. CDR3 sequence: CASSWPLRDPNTEAFF. The CDR3 DNA reads TGTGCCAGCAGCTGGCCCCTGAGGGACCCGAACACTGAAGCTTTCTTT.

With regard to this clone: The germline gene is not matched at one end of the junction; a read error may be the cause. This sequence joins TRBV7-7 and TRBJ1-5; no clear D gene. The CDR3 has 13 amino acids. Germline CDR1 SSHAT, CDR2 FNYEAQ (reference sequence). CDR3: CASSLALDQPQHF. The DNA for the CDR3 is TGTGCTAGCAGCTTAGCACTTGATCAGCCCCAGCATTTT.

J is TRBJ2-7 and V is TRBV6-5; no firm D call. CDR1 and CDR2 (germline): MNHEY, SVGAGI. This CDR3 is 13 amino acids long. V lost 5 bases, J lost 0 bases, and 8 bases lay in between. CDR3 in amino acids: CASSLTGSYEQYF. The CDR3 DNA follows: TGTGCCAGCAGTCTGACGGGCTCCTACGAGCAGTACTTC.

This chain links TRBV28 with TRBJ1-2; tentatively, D is TRBD1 (6 bases). CDR1 and CDR2 (germline): MDHEN, SYDVKM. V was pared by 3 bases and J by 5 bases, with 7 bases between. The CDR3 length is 12 residues. CDR3 protein: CASSLDSYGYTF. The DNA for the CDR3 is TGTGCCAGCAGTTTGGACAGTTATGGCTACACCTTC.

V and J are TRBV9 and TRBJ2-1; D is undetermined. The germline CDR1 and CDR2 sequences are SGDLS and YYNGEE. V was trimmed by 0 bases and J by 6 bases, leaving 4 bases between them. This CDR3 is built from 12 residues. CDR3 loop: CASSVGFNEQFF. The CDR3 DNA sequence: TGTGCCAGCAGCGTAGGTTTCAATGAGCAGTTCTTC. Supplemented by reference TRBV9 and TRBJ2-1, the full variable domain reads DSGVTQTPKHLITATGQRVTLRCSPRSGDLSVYWYQQSLDQGLQFLIQYYNGEERAKGNILERFSAQQFPDLHSELNLSSLELGDSALYFCASSVGFNEQFFGPGTRLTVL.

V gene TRBV9 combines with J gene TRBJ2-5; 8 nucleotides line up with TRBD2. The CDR3 has 14 amino acids. Germline V gene data show CDR1 as SGDLS and CDR2 as YYNGEE. Trimming took 2 bases from V and 2 from J; bases not matched to a gene: 2. The DNA of the CDR3 is TGTGCCAGCAGCGTCAGCGGGGGTCAAGAGACCCAGTACTTC. Protein product: CASSVSGGQETQYF. Using reference TRBV9 and TRBJ2-5 for the parts outside the CDR3, the full variable domain is DSGVTQTPKHLITATGQRVTLRCSPRSGDLSVYWYQQSLDQGLQFLIQYYNGEERAKGNILERFSAQQFPDLHSELNLSSLELGDSALYFCASSVSGGQETQYFGPGTRLLVL.

The rearrangement joins TRBV9 to TRBJ2-7, with D possibly being TRBD2 (6 bases). Deletions cut 5 bases from V and 5 bases from J, with 23 bases between. Germline assignment: CDR1 SGDLS and CDR2 YYNGEE. The CDR3 is 16 residues long. This chain's CDR3 is CASSSYLGGDGNEQYF. The CDR3 region has the DNA TGTGCCAGCAGTTCTTATTTAGGAGGGGACGGGAACGAGCAGTACTTC.

The DNA of the CDR3 is TGTGCCATCAGTGACGCAGGGGGCCTTGGGGCCAACGTCCTGACTTTC. As protein: CAISDAGGLGANVLTF. The rearrangement uses TRBV10-3 and TRBJ2-6; 8 bases are a match to TRBD1. V lost 3 bases to trimming and J lost 3 bases; unmatched junction nucleotides: 4. This CDR3 region has 16 residues. Germline CDR1 is ENHRY and CDR2 is SYGVKD.

The chain is built from TRBV27 and TRBJ1-2; D remains unclear. Germline V gives CDR1 MNHEY, CDR2 SMNVEV (reference sequence). The CDR3 extends over 11 amino acids. Trimming removed 6 bases from V and 14 bases from J, with 16 bases in between. The CDR3 region has the DNA TGTGCCAGCAGCCAAGCCGGGATTGGGACCTTC. Protein product: CASSQAGIGTF.

The genes are TRBV2 and TRBJ1-2; D remains ambiguous. The CDR3 covers 14 residues. Per the germline V gene, CDR1 is SNHLY and CDR2 is FYNNEI. With 4 bases removed from V and 5 bases from J, the gap between germline ends came to 14 bases. The CDR3: CASSGSMIRYGYTF. The CDR3 DNA sequence: TGTGCCAGCAGTGGCTCGATGATTCGATATGGCTACACCTTC.

The gene calls are TRBV23-1 and TRBJ2-2, with TRBD1 matching over 10 bases. TRBV23-1 is marked as an open reading frame, function uncertain. The CDR3 is 14 amino acids. The V gene end was trimmed by 11 bases and the J gene end by 6 bases; junction bases not matched to a gene: 9. For the CDR3, the DNA is TGCGCCCGTCCTGGACAGGGGGTATCCGGGGAGCTGTTTTTT. Amino acids: CARPGQGVSGELFF.